This T cell receptor beta chain emerged from a study of shared clonotypes between healthy human individuals. Terminally differentiated effector memory CD45RA+ cells were excluded by CCR7 positive selection of CD45RO-negative cells. Germline V CDR1 and CDR2: ENHRY, SYGVKD. V lost 3 bases and J 3 bases, leaving 11 bases between the germline ends. The CDR3 has 14 amino acids. Whole-study findings and limits: Shared clonotypes: about 4.6% naive CD4, 3.5% to 4% naive CD8, under 2.5% memory CD4, under 0.5% memory CD8.

This clone was detected only once. Its antigen is unknown. Profiling relied on immunoSEQ multiplex PCR, and the TCRdb table lists in-frame clones only, not all of them. Of roughly 1,800,000 clones in the sample, about 95% are singletons; the top ten hold 1.2%. The source is a man aged 18 to 30 in good health. The sample comprised naive CD8+ T cells sorted from blood. The J gene is TRBJ1-2, the V gene TRBV10-3; no reliable D call. CDR3 residues: CAISEVEEDYGYTF. For the CDR3, the DNA is TGTGCCATCAGTGAAGTCGAGGAGGACTATGGCTACACCTTC.